The table lists the clone carrying this TCR beta chain with a few counts. Antigen unknown. These data belong to a study of beta chain features in type 1 diabetes. Study in general: Over all samples combined, more than 90,000,000 sorted cells were examined. General observations from the study: Cells with high TCR expression could be over-represented when cDNA is sequenced. For Type 1 diabetes patients, all four CD4+ subsets carried TCRB CDR3s that were moderately but significantly shorter.

This CDR3 has 13 amino acids. V was pared by 1 base and J by 5 bases, with 1 base of the junction left unmatched. Germline V gene data show CDR1 as GTSNPN and CDR2 as SVGIG (reference sequence). Using CD45RO/CCR7/CD25/CD127/CD95/CD27, CD4+ naive, central memory, regulatory and stem cell-like memory cells were sorted. Once sorted, every population was more than 95% pure. Every bit of the isolated RNA underwent reverse transcription, so sequencing read expressed TCRB transcripts. Generated by immunoSEQ multiplex PCR, the TCRdb table keeps only in-frame clones and is missing some. The repertoire includes some 350,000 clones, around a tenth of them detected once, and about 0.6% sits in the top ten.

V is TRBV30 and J is TRBJ1-5, with 8 bases aligning to TRBD1. The sample comprised central memory CD4+ T cells from blood. The sequence was obtained from a young man with type 1 diabetes. This CDR3 is CAWSAGGDQPQHF. CDR3 in DNA: TGTGCCTGGAGTGCAGGGGGCGATCAGCCCCAGCATTTT. Based on the CDR3 plus reference TRBV30 and TRBJ1-5, the full variable domain is SQTIHQWPATLVQPVGSPLSLECTVEGTSNPNLYWYRQAAGRGLQLLFYSVGIGQISSEVPQNLSASRPQDRQFILSSKKLLLSDSGFYLCAWSAGGDQPQHFGDGTRLSIL.